The 9 T cell receptor beta chains below come from one sample, sequenced in a study of blood T cell repertoires in COVID-19. Assay used: immunoSEQ multiplex PCR; TCRdb lists only in-frame clones, some missing. The sample records some 300,000 clones, roughly 90% being singletons. The material sequenced was PBMCs or T cells enriched from blood (not recorded which). The origin of the receptors is a woman in her twenties or thirties who had recovered from COVID-19.

The V and J genes are TRBV6-2 or TRBV6-3 and TRBJ2-2; perhaps TRBD2 as D (6 bases). Germline V gene lookup returns CDR1 MNHEY and CDR2 SVGEGT. This CDR3 has 15 amino acids. With 8 bases removed from V and 2 bases from J, the gap between germline ends came to 15 bases. CDR3 DNA: TGTGCCAGCTGCCGGGCTAGCGATAACACCGGGGAGCTGTTTTTT. Encoded protein: CASCRASDNTGELFF.

The V call is TRBV28, the J call TRBJ1-2, with 7 bases fitting TRBD1. Germline V gives CDR1 MDHEN, CDR2 SYDVKM. Losses at the gene ends were 5 bases for V and 6 bases for J; bases not matched to a gene: 6. The CDR3 runs to 13 residues. This CDR3 reads CASSTDRTHGYTF. In DNA form, the CDR3 reads TGTGCCAGCAGTACGGACAGGACACATGGCTACACCTTC.

CDR3 region: CASSSVDNYEQYF. The CDR3 DNA reads as TGTGCCAGCTCATCAGTAGACAACTACGAGCAGTACTTC. The rearrangement links TRBV18 to TRBJ2-7; D not resolved. With 5 bases removed from V and 3 bases from J, the gap between germline ends came to 11 bases. The CDR3 has 13 amino acids. Germline-derived CDR1 and CDR2 are KGHSH and LQKENI.

The chain is built from TRBV5-1 and TRBJ2-3; 8 bases are a match to TRBD2. Trimming took 2 bases from V and 4 from J; bases not matched to a gene: 9. Per the germline V gene, CDR1 is SGHRS and CDR2 is YFSETQ. The CDR3 has 16 amino acids. CDR3 coding DNA: TGCGCCAGCAGCTTATTTAGCGGGATAGGCGCAGATACGCAGTATTTT. Translation: CASSLFSGIGADTQYF.

The rearrangement uses TRBV5-1 and TRBJ2-1; D is perhaps TRBD2 (6 bases). The CDR3 totals 16 residues. Deletions cut 0 bases from V and 1 base from J, with 11 bases between. The germline gives CDR1 SGHRS, CDR2 YFSETQ. The CDR3 sequence: CASSLAAGMSYNEQFF. CDR3 sequence (DNA): TGCGCCAGCAGCTTGGCCGCGGGGATGTCCTACAATGAGCAGTTCTTC. Based on the CDR3 plus reference TRBV5-1 and TRBJ2-1, the full variable domain is KAGVTQTPRYLIKTRGQQVTLSCSPISGHRSVSWYQQTPGQGLQFLFEYFSETQRNKGNFPGRFSGRQFSNSRSEMNVSTLELGDSALYLCASSLAAGMSYNEQFFGPGTRLTVL.

This clone appeared once. This chain uses TRBV4-1 with TRBJ1-2, with D possibly being TRBD1 (6 bases). Trimming cost V 2 bases and J 7 bases, with 23 bases left between them. CDR1 is MGHRA and CDR2 is YSYEKL in the germline V gene. This CDR3 spans 17 amino acids. CDR3 protein: CASSQHTVTGRERGYTF. CDR3 nucleotides: TGCGCCAGCAGCCAACACACTGTGACAGGTCGGGAACGTGGCTACACCTTC.

The chain is built from TRBV3-1 (or the pseudogene TRBV3-2) and TRBJ2-7, with 9 bases that match TRBD2. Trimming at V came to 0 bases and at J to 2 bases, leaving 5 bases not matched to a gene. Germline assignment: CDR1 LGHDT and CDR2 YNNKEL (reference sequence). The length of the CDR3 is 16 residues. As DNA, the CDR3 is TGTGCCAGCAGCCAAGATTCATGGACTAGCGCCTACGAGCAGTACTTC. Protein: CASSQDSWTSAYEQYF.

J is TRBJ1-3 and V is TRBV13; tentative D call: TRBD1 (5 bases). CDR3 length: 14 residues. V was shortened by 0 bases and J by 8 bases, with 11 bases between the two germline ends. Germline V gene sequence: CDR1 PRHDT, CDR2 FYEKMQ (reference sequence). CDR3 loop: CASSLGGGTDTIYF. CDR3 bases: TGTGCCAGCAGCTTAGGTGGAGGGACGGACACCATATATTTT.

The chain recombines TRBV12-1 with TRBJ2-5; the D call in the table, TRBD2, was not verified against the DNA. TRBV12-1 is assigned pseudogene status. This CDR3 is built from 16 residues. The CDR3 is CASSLTSSKRSETQYF. CDR3 DNA: TGTGCCAGCAGCTTAACTAGCTCCAAGAGGTCAGAGACCCAGTACTTC.